Sequencing of this T cell receptor (beta chain) was carried out in a study of control samples from healthy donors and cancer patients. TCRdb's copy holds only in-frame clones and misses some; the assay was immunoSEQ multiplex PCR. The repertoire holds roughly 150,000 clones, with almost 90% as singletons. The sequencing sample was made of blood. The sequence came from a man younger than 35 in good health.

The CDR3 region is CASSRNTEAFF. Written as DNA, the CDR3 is TGTGCCAGTTCAAGGAACACTGAAGCTTTCTTT. The J gene is TRBJ1-1, the V gene TRBV19; D call uncertain. Trimming pared 8 bases from V and 1 base from J, leaving 5 bases between. Germline V gene lookup returns CDR1 LNHDA and CDR2 SQIVND (reference sequence). This CDR3 has 11 residues.